This T cell receptor (beta chain) was obtained from a study of cytomegalovirus exposure and HLA in healthy donors. Study summary: Most genotyped donors, 81% of some 400, had Caucasian-associated genetic ancestry.

PCR amplification relied on 60 Vbeta primers (plus 13 Jbeta primers). Assay used: immunoSEQ multiplex PCR; TCRdb lists only in-frame clones, some missing. The data hold about 180,000 clones, with around 81% observed a single time. Though probably carrying unrecorded immune exposures, donors were nominally healthy at sampling. Germline CDR1 reads SGHVS; CDR2 reads FQNEAQ. The CDR3 is made up of 14 amino acids. V was trimmed by 1 base and J by 6 bases, leaving 9 bases between them. This sequence was found in a man in his forties in good health and CMV-seronegative. The specimen was PBMCs. V and J are TRBV7-8 and TRBJ1-4; D not certain. The CDR3 nucleotides are TGTGCCAGCAGCTTAGAGTACGGAGATGAAAAACTGTTTTTT. This gives the protein CASSLEYGDEKLFF.